Below, one T cell receptor (beta chain) is given with its context. Using immunoSEQ multiplex PCR, the repertoire was profiled, and TCRdb retains in-frame clones only, with some absent. Among some 57,000 clones, roughly 88% were seen once, and the ten largest hold approximately 4.6%. This sample was included in a study of OX40 agonist ivuxolimab in advanced cancers. The overall study: Past anti-PD-1, anti-PD-L1 or anti-CTLA-4 therapy was accepted, and 35% to 45% had received some.

Germline lookup yields CDR1 SGHNT and CDR2 YENEEA. Losses at the gene ends were 6 bases for V and 3 bases for J; bases not matched to a gene: 4. The CDR3 runs to 13 residues. The source was CD4+ or CD8+ T cells sorted from blood, collected in a trial of the OX40 agonist ivuxolimab. V and J are TRBV11-3 and TRBJ1-1; TRBD1 agrees at 7 bases. The clonotype was recovered from an adult with an advanced solid tumor such as melanoma, head and neck, liver or kidney cancer. The CDR3 coding sequence is TGTGCCAGCAGTTCTCAGGGGGACACTGAAGCTTTCTTT. Protein sequence: CASSSQGDTEAFF. Combining the CDR3 with reference TRBV11-3 and TRBJ1-1 gives the whole variable domain EAGVVQSPRYKIIEKKQPVAFWCNPISGHNTLYWYLQNLGQGPELLIRYENEEAVDDSQLPKDRFSAERLKGVDSTLKIQPAELGDSAVYLCASSSQGDTEAFFGQGTRLTVV.